This T cell receptor beta chain emerged from a study of post-analysis software for immune sequencing data (dated by TCRdb to about 2015). Looking at the study overall: Disease courses on record covered relapsing-remitting, secondary progressive and progressive-relapsing multiple sclerosis, though some patients had no subtype annotation. A subset of samples was prepared in parallel using single-end sample barcoding, then pooled and co-amplified after Illumina adapter ligation. The patient repertoires were set against ten to eleven previously published healthy control repertoires from donors whose ages ranged from about 6 to 25 years. The paper as a whole reports these results and caveats: The multiple sclerosis patient group was slightly younger than the control group. When samples were clustered directly using the F measure, samples prepared in the same batch co-clustered strongly, which prompted a batch-effect correction. Four to six TRBV segments, including TRBV5-6, TRBV5-1 and TRBV20-1, were significantly more frequent in patients than controls. Compared with controls, multiple sclerosis patients had significantly lower normalized Chao1 diversity, a finding suggesting substantial peripheral T-cell clonal expansion.

TCR beta repertoires were profiled from peripheral blood of roughly twelve young patients with multiple sclerosis to demonstrate the VDJtools post-analysis software. The multiple sclerosis patients were children and adolescents ranging in age from 6 to 15 years. The germline V gene encodes CDR1 DFQATT and CDR2 SNEGSKA (reference sequence). The CDR3 measures 12 amino acids from cysteine to phenylalanine. Solely the CDR3 DNA is kept, with 36 bases framed from the first base. The V and J ends are trimmed by 4 bases and 3 bases, leaving 10 bases between them. Library generation was performed with PCR. The sequencer listed for this sample is Illumina HiSeq 2500. To reduce PCR and sequencing biases, unique molecular identifiers were incorporated into the TCR beta cDNA libraries. Per 1 to 10 million input T cells, some 500,000 cDNA molecules were obtained, such that each molecule approximated one T cell. The same protocol used for the earlier healthy control dataset was applied to prepare and sequence the patient libraries. Within a given batch, samples were prepared together, multiplexed and sequenced on the same HiSeq lane. Per the source publication's procedure: MIGEC handled the raw barcoded reads, throwing out single-read molecular identifier groups before consensus assembly and CDR3 extraction. VDJtools was used for post-analysis of the clonotype tables, with diversity normalized by down-sampling every dataset to the smallest sample size. In repertoire overlap clustering, CDR3 amino acid sequences, but not nucleotide sequences, were matched to correct batch-related cross-sample contamination. TCRdb passed the public sequencing reads through fastp at Q25 and MiXCR, retaining productive beta sequences. Under each unique CDR3 protein, matching rows form one entry showing the most common genes and DNA. In this record, the V and J calls reflect TCRdb's handling and not the investigators' own analysis. For this sample there are 450,000 to 650,000 distinct CDR3 sequences; roughly two fifths appear just once. The top ten clonotypes cover under 2% of the sample.

This clonotype has only a few counts. Its binding antigen is unknown. No clone much larger than this one lies a single base away; base qualities are absent. The sequenced sample was blood. The TCR originated in a girl aged 10 to 17 with multiple sclerosis. The rearrangement combines TRBV20-1 with TRBJ2-7; a tentative D match to TRBD1 spans 6 bases. This receptor has the CDR3 CSATKQGYEQYF. Here is the DNA: TGCAGTGCTACTAAACAGGGCTACGAGCAGTACTTC.